The text below deals with one T cell receptor beta chain. The repertoire was sequenced with immunoSEQ multiplex PCR; TCRdb's copy has only in-frame clones and lacks some. The sample has some 80,000 clones, 70% to 80% seen once; the top ten hold 4% to 5.5%. This CDR3 is built from 17 residues. Trimming cost V 3 bases and J 1 base, with 18 bases left between them. Germline CDR1 LNHDA, CDR2 SQIVND (reference sequence). The data stem from a study of cytotoxic CD8 clonotypes in ibrutinib-treated CLL. Material: PBMCs, obtained after 12 months of ibrutinib treatment. The receptor was derived from a human donor with chronic lymphocytic leukemia. The rearrangement uses TRBV19 and TRBJ1-2; D may be TRBD1 (5 bases). CDR3 protein: CASSMVWGGVVNYGYTF. The CDR3, as DNA: TGTGCCAGTAGTATGGTCTGGGGGGGAGTCGTTAACTATGGCTACACCTTC. The full variable domain, its missing parts supplied by reference TRBV19 and TRBJ1-2, is DGGITQSPKYLFRKEGQNVTLSCEQNLNHDAMYWYRQDPGQGLRLIYYSQIVNDFQKGDIAEGYSVSREKKESFPLTVTSAQKNPTAFYLCASSMVWGGVVNYGYTFGSGTRLTVV.